The entry below describes one T cell receptor beta chain. Its antigen is unknown. The source of the sample is a study of cytomegalovirus exposure and HLA in healthy donors. The study ran its PCR with 60 Vbeta and 13 Jbeta primers. Here immunoSEQ multiplex PCR was the method, and the copy in TCRdb shows in-frame clones only, minus some. The sample shows about 120,000 clones, 15% of them seen only once. Whole-study results and caveats: Later on, an analysis tied 15,000 to 20,000 TCR beta sequences to HLA alleles at 0.05 false discovery rate. Most sequenced TCRs were rare (though some public TCRs occurred in many donors). Most of the CMV-associated TCR beta chains (in a later analysis) appeared to be HLA-restricted. Excluded: some indistinguishable V segments such as TRBV6-2 and TRBV6-3.

Germline lookup yields CDR1 SGHTA and CDR2 FQGNSA. The CDR3 consists of 17 residues. V trimming: 5 bases; J trimming: 0 bases; junction bases outside the gene matches: 11. The sequence was collected from a woman between 18 and 29 years old in good health and CMV-seronegative. The sequencing input was PBMCs. The genes are TRBV7-2 and TRBJ2-3; 7 positions match TRBD2. Here the CDR3 DNA reads TGTGCCAGCAGCATACAAGCGGGGCGGCTTAGCACAGATACGCAGTATTTT. As protein: CASSIQAGRLSTDTQYF.